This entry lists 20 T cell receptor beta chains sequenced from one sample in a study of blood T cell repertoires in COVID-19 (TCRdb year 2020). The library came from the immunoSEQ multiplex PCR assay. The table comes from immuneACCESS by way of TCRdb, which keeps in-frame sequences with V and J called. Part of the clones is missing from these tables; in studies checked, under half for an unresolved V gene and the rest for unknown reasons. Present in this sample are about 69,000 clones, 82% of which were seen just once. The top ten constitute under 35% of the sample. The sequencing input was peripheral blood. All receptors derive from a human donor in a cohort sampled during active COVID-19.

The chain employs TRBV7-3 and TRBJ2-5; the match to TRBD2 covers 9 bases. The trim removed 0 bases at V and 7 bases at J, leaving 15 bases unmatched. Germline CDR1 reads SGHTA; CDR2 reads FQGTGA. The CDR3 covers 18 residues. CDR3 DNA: TGTGCCAGCAGCTTAACCGGGCGTAGCGGGGGCCCGGTTGCGACCCAGTACTTC. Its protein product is CASSLTGRSGGPVATQYF.

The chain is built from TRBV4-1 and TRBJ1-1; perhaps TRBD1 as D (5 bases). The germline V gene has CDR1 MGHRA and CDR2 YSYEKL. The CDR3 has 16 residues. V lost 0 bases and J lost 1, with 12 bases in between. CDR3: CASSQEMGLRNTEAFF. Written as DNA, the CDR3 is TGCGCCAGCAGCCAAGAGATGGGACTCAGGAACACTGAAGCTTTCTTT.

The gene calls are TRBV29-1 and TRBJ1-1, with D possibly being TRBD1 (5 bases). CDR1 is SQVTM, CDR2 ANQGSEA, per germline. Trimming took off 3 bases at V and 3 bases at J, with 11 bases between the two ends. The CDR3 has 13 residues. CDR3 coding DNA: TGCAGCGTTGATAAGGACACCTACACTGAAGCTTTCTTT. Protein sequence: CSVDKDTYTEAFF.

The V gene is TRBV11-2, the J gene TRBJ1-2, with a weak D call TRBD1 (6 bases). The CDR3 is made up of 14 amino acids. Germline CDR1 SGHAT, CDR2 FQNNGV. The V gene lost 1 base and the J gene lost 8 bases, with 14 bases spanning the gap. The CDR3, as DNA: TGTGCCAGCAGCTTAGGGACAGCTTTTGGAGGCTACACCTTC. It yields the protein CASSLGTAFGGYTF. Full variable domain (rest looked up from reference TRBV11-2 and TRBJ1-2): EAGVAQSPRYKIIEKRQSVAFWCNPISGHATLYWYQQILGQGPKLLIQFQNNGVVDDSQLPKDRFSAERLKGVDSTLKIQPAKLEDSAVYLCASSLGTAFGGYTFGSGTRLTVV.

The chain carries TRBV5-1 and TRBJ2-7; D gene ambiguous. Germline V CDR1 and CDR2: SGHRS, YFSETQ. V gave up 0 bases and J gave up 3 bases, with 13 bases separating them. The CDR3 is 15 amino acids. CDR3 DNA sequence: TGCGCCAGCAGCTTGGCCGAGGCGGCCCACTACGAGCAGTACTTC. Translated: CASSLAEAAHYEQYF.

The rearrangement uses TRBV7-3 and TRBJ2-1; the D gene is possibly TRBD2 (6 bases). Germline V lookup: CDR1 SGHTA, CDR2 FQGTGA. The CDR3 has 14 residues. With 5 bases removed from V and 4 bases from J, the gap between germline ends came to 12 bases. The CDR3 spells CASSLLGLYNEQFF. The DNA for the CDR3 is TGTGCCAGCAGCCTGCTGGGACTGTACAATGAGCAGTTCTTC.

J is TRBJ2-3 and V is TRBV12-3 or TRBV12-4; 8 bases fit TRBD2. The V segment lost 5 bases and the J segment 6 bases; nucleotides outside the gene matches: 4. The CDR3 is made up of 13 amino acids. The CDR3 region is CASSGLATDTQYF. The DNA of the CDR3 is TGTGCCAGCAGTGGACTAGCAACCGATACGCAGTATTTT.

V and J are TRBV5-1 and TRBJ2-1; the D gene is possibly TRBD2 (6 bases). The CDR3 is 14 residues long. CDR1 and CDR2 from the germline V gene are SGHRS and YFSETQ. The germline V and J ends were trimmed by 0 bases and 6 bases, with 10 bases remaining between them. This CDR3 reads CASSLAGSSNEQFF. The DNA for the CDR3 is TGCGCCAGCAGCTTGGCCGGGAGCAGCAATGAGCAGTTCTTC.

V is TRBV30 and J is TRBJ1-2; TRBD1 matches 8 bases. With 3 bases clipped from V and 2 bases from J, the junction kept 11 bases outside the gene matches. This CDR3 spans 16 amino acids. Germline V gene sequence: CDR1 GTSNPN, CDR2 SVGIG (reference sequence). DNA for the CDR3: TGTGCCTGGAGCCGACAGGTGACAGGGGAGAACTATGGCTACACCTTC. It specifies CAWSRQVTGENYGYTF.

The CDR3 is CASTPGQGPHGELFF. The CDR3 DNA sequence: TGTGCCAGCACCCCGGGACAGGGGCCCCACGGGGAGCTGTTTTTT. The chain combines TRBV6-5 with TRBJ2-2, with TRBD1 matching 10 bases. V lost 7 bases and J lost 7; bases outside the gene matches: 9. The CDR3 totals 15 residues. CDR1 and CDR2 (germline): MNHEY, SVGAGI.

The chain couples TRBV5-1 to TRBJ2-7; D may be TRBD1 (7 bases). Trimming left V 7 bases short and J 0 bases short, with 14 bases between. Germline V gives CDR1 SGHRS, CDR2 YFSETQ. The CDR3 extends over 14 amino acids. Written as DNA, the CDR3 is TGCGCCAGCCGGGGGACAGTAGGCTCCTACGAGCAGTACTTC. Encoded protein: CASRGTVGSYEQYF.

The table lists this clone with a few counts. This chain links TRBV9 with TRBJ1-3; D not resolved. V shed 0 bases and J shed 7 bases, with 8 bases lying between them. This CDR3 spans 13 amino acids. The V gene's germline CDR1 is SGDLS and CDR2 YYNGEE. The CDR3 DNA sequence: TGTGCCAGCAGCGTAGATATGGGCAACACCATATATTTT. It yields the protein CASSVDMGNTIYF. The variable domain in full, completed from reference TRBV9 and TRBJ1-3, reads DSGVTQTPKHLITATGQRVTLRCSPRSGDLSVYWYQQSLDQGLQFLIQYYNGEERAKGNILERFSAQQFPDLHSELNLSSLELGDSALYFCASSVDMGNTIYFGEGSWLTVV.

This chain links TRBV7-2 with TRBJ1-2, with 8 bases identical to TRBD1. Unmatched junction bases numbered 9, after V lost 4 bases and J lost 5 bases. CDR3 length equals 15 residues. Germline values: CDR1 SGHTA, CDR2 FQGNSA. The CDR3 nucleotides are TGTGCCAGCAGCTCTTCCGGGACAGGCTTATATGGCTACACCTTC. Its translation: CASSSSGTGLYGYTF.

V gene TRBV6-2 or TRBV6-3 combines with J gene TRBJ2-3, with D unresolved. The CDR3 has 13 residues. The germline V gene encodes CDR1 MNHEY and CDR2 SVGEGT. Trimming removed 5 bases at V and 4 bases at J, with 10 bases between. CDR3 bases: TGTGCCAGCAGTCCCTTTGTTGCAGATACGCAGTATTTT. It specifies CASSPFVADTQYF.

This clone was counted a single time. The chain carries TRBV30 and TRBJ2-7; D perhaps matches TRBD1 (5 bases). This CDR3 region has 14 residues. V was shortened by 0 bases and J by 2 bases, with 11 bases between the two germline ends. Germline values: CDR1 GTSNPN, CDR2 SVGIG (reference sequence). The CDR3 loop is CAWSVPPDTYEQYF. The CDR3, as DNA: TGTGCCTGGAGTGTACCGCCGGACACCTACGAGCAGTACTTC. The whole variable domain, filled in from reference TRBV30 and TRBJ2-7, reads SQTIHQWPATLVQPVGSPLSLECTVEGTSNPNLYWYRQAAGRGLQLLFYSVGIGQISSEVPQNLSASRPQDRQFILSSKKLLLSDSGFYLCAWSVPPDTYEQYFGPGTRLTVT.

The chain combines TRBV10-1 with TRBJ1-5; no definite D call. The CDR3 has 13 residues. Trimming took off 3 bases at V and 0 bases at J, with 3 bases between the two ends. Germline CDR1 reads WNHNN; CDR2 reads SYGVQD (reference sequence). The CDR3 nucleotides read TGCGCCAGCAGTGACAATAGCAATCAGCCCCAGCATTTT. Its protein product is CASSDNSNQPQHF.

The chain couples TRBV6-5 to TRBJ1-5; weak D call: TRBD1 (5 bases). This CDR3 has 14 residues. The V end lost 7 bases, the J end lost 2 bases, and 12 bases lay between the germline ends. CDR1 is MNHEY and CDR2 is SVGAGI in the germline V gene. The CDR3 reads CASKGEGGNQPQHF. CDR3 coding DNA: TGTGCCAGCAAAGGGGAGGGCGGCAATCAGCCCCAGCATTTT.

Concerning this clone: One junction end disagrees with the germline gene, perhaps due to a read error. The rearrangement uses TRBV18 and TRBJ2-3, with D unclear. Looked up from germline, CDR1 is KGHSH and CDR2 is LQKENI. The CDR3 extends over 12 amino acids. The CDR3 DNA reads TGTGCCAGCTCACCAGGCGGCAGCCCACGGTCTTTT. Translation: CASSPGGSPRSF.

The CDR3 DNA is TGTGCCAGCAGCCAGCGAGCGGCTGACCTCCAAGAGACCCAGTACTTC. It is translated as CASSQRAADLQETQYF. This chain joins TRBV3-1 (or the pseudogene TRBV3-2) and TRBJ2-5; D possibly corresponds to TRBD2 (5 bases). CDR1 and CDR2 (germline): LGHDT, YNNKEL (reference sequence). Trimming left V 3 bases short and J 1 base short, with 15 bases between. This CDR3 is 16 amino acids long.

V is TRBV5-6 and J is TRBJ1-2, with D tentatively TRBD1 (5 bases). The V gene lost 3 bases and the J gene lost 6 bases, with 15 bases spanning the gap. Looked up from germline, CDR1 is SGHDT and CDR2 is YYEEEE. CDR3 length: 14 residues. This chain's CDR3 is CASSYVVREDGYTF. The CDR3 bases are TGTGCCAGCAGCTACGTAGTCAGGGAGGATGGCTACACCTTC.